One sample yielded the 18 T cell receptor beta chains listed below, sequenced in a study of shared clonotypes between healthy human individuals. Only in-frame clones appear in the TCRdb table, and some are missing; sequencing was by immunoSEQ multiplex PCR. The table includes about 2.3 million clones, 85% to 95% detected once. The sequenced sample consisted of naive CD4+ T cells from PBMCs. Subset reported: CD45RA+ positively selected. Every receptor here comes from a man between 18 and 29 years old in good health. Some clones in this sample may be carry-over from other donors' samples.

The J gene is TRBJ2-3, the V gene TRBV5-1; 7 nucleotides align to TRBD2. Germline V gene sequence: CDR1 SGHRS, CDR2 YFSETQ. The ends lost 7 bases at V and 6 bases at J; junction bases unmatched: 2. CDR3 length equals 11 residues. The CDR3 spells CASEAGDTQYF. CDR3 sequence (DNA): TGCGCCAGCGAAGCGGGGGATACGCAGTATTTT.

The V call is TRBV7-9, the J call TRBJ1-2; no definite D call. The V end lost 5 bases, the J end lost 3 bases, and 19 bases lay between the germline ends. The length of the CDR3 is 16 residues. Germline CDR1 and CDR2: SEHNR and FQNEAQ (reference sequence). The CDR3 here is CASSPLSNGVDYGYTF. CDR3 nucleotide sequence: TGTGCCAGCAGCCCGCTTAGTAACGGCGTCGACTATGGCTACACCTTC. Filled out from reference TRBV7-9 and TRBJ1-2, the complete variable domain reads DTGVSQNPRHKITKRGQNVTFRCDPISEHNRLYWYRQTLGQGPEFLTYFQNEAQLEKSRLLSDRFSAERPKGSFSTLEIQRTEQGDSAMYLCASSPLSNGVDYGYTFGSGTRLTVV.

Remarks on this clone: The identical CDR3 is also encoded by other nucleotide sequences in the sample. V gene TRBV5-1 combines with J gene TRBJ2-1; TRBD1 is a possible D gene (5 bases). The germline V gene encodes CDR1 SGHRS and CDR2 YFSETQ. The CDR3 loop spans 15 amino acids. V lost 4 bases to trimming and J lost 0 bases, with 11 bases between them. Here the CDR3 reads CASSPTDSSYNEQFF. CDR3 nucleotides: TGCGCCAGCAGCCCGACTGACAGCTCCTACAATGAGCAGTTCTTC. Using reference TRBV5-1 and TRBJ2-1 for the parts outside the CDR3, the full variable domain is KAGVTQTPRYLIKTRGQQVTLSCSPISGHRSVSWYQQTPGQGLQFLFEYFSETQRNKGNFPGRFSGRQFSNSRSEMNVSTLELGDSALYLCASSPTDSSYNEQFFGPGTRLTVL.

As for this clone: Additional DNA sequences in this sample encode the identical CDR3. The V call is TRBV5-1, the J call TRBJ2-5, with TRBD2 as a possible D gene (5 bases). V was cut by 2 bases and J by 2 bases, with 10 bases left in between. The germline CDR1 and CDR2 sequences are SGHRS and YFSETQ. The CDR3 length is 14 residues. CDR3 loop: CASSLGLTQETQYF. The CDR3 DNA is TGCGCCAGCAGCTTAGGACTGACACAAGAGACCCAGTACTTC.

CDR3 amino acids: CASSQRAPLAGGPGDTQYF. The CDR3 coding sequence is TGTGCCAGCAGCCAACGCGCCCCCTTAGCGGGAGGGCCAGGGGATACGCAGTATTTT. The chain couples TRBV4-2 to TRBJ2-3; 11 nucleotides align to TRBD2. The V gene end was trimmed by 2 bases and the J gene end by 6 bases; junction bases not matched to a gene: 16. The CDR3 has 19 amino acids. CDR1 and CDR2 from the germline V gene are LGHNA and YNFKEQ.

The chain links TRBV5-4 to TRBJ2-2; D not certain. The CDR3 totals 13 residues. Trimming took 4 bases from V and 4 from J, leaving 8 bases between them. CDR1 and CDR2 (germline): SGHNT, YYREEE (reference sequence). The CDR3 is CASSPTRTGELFF. CDR3 DNA: TGTGCCAGCAGCCCTACACGCACCGGGGAGCTGTTTTTT.

The CDR3 spells CASSELSGGYNEQFF. The CDR3 coding sequence is TGTGCCAGCAGTGAACTGAGCGGGGGGTACAATGAGCAGTTCTTC. This chain joins TRBV2 and TRBJ2-1; 9 bases match TRBD2. Trimming took 2 bases from V and 4 from J; bases not matched to a gene: 3. Germline assignment: CDR1 SNHLY and CDR2 FYNNEI. The CDR3 is made up of 15 amino acids.

About this clone: This same CDR3 is encoded by further DNA sequences in the sample. The rearrangement joins TRBV2 to TRBJ1-4; TRBD1 agrees at 7 bases. V lost 6 bases, J lost 3 bases, and 4 bases stayed unmatched. This CDR3 is built from 14 residues. Germline V lookup: CDR1 SNHLY, CDR2 FYNNEI. CDR3: CASSDRVSNEKLFF. CDR3 DNA: TGTGCCAGCAGCGACAGGGTTTCTAATGAAAAACTGTTTTTT.

The rearrangement joins TRBV15 to TRBJ1-1; no clear D gene. This CDR3 contains 13 residues. Germline lookup yields CDR1 LNHNV and CDR2 YYDKDF (reference sequence). The V and J ends lost 6 bases and 1 base respectively, with 9 bases between them. CDR3 region: CATRKEPNTEAFF. Written as DNA, the CDR3 is TGTGCCACCAGGAAGGAACCGAACACTGAAGCTTTCTTT.

This clone was detected once. V is TRBV18 and J is TRBJ1-4, with no clear D. The CDR3 has 14 residues. Trimming removed 0 bases at V and 4 bases at J, with 6 bases between. Germline assignment: CDR1 KGHSH and CDR2 LQKENI. CDR3 sequence: CASSPPIYNEKLFF. CDR3 nucleotides: TGTGCCAGCTCACCACCGATCTATAATGAAAAACTGTTTTTT.

J is TRBJ1-6 and V is TRBV6-5, with unresolved D. The CDR3 loop spans 15 amino acids. The V gene's germline CDR1 is MNHEY and CDR2 SVGAGI. The V end was cut by 3 bases, the J end by 7 bases, with 13 bases between. CDR3 coding DNA: TGTGCCAGCAGTTATCGACCTCCCGGGAATTCACCCCTCCACTTT. Its translation: CASSYRPPGNSPLHF.

This clone occurred a few times. The J gene is TRBJ1-1, the V gene TRBV29-1; D ambiguous. This CDR3 is built from 12 residues. Trimming took 3 bases from V and 8 from J, leaving 13 bases between them. CDR1 SQVTM and CDR2 ANQGSEA come from the germline V gene. In DNA form, the CDR3 reads TGCAGCGTTGACATGTGGCGGAACGAAGCTTTCTTT. Amino acid sequence: CSVDMWRNEAFF.

This clone was seen a single time. The chain joins TRBV28 to TRBJ1-4; D is uncertain. Trimming removed 3 bases at V and 10 bases at J, with 9 bases between. The V gene's germline CDR1 is MDHEN and CDR2 SYDVKM. The length of the CDR3 is 12 residues. In DNA, the CDR3 is TGTGCCAGCAGTTTTCCTACTAGAAAACTGTTTTTT. It is translated as CASSFPTRKLFF.

This rearrangement joins TRBV2 to TRBJ2-7, with TRBD2 matching over 11 bases. CDR1 and CDR2 (germline): SNHLY, FYNNEI. V shed 5 bases, J shed 6 bases, and the junction held 15 bases outside the gene matches. The CDR3 has 17 amino acids. The CDR3 here is CASSTSTSSGRQGEQYF. The DNA of the CDR3 is TGTGCCAGCAGTACCTCCACCTCTAGCGGGAGGCAAGGCGAGCAGTACTTC.

J is TRBJ2-3 and V is TRBV7-6, with 12 bases identical to TRBD2. The CDR3 length is 16 residues. Germline V CDR1 and CDR2: SGHVS, FNYEAQ. Losses at the gene ends were 3 bases for V and 1 base for J; bases not matched to a gene: 2. The CDR3 loop reads CASSLRLAGGTDTQYF. DNA of the CDR3: TGTGCCAGCAGCTTGCGACTAGCGGGAGGCACAGATACGCAGTATTTT.

The chain is built from TRBV6-5 and TRBJ1-4; the D is unclear. This CDR3 has 13 residues. V shed 0 bases and J shed 14 bases, with 13 bases lying between them. CDR1 is MNHEY and CDR2 is SVGAGI in the germline V gene. This CDR3 reads CASSYSRTGQLFF. CDR3 nucleotide sequence: TGTGCCAGCAGTTACTCGCGCACCGGGCAGCTGTTTTTT.

The rearrangement links TRBV6-6 to TRBJ2-2; D unresolved. Germline lookup yields CDR1 MNHNY and CDR2 SVGAGI (reference sequence). V was pared by 11 bases and J by 0 bases, with 4 bases between. The CDR3 has 11 amino acids. The CDR3 protein is CAHSNTGELFF. CDR3 bases: TGTGCCCATTCGAACACCGGGGAGCTGTTTTTT.

The rearrangement links TRBV28 to TRBJ2-7; 12 bases agree with TRBD2. Unmatched junction bases numbered 4, after V lost 7 bases and J lost 0 bases. The CDR3 loop spans 15 amino acids. Germline values: CDR1 MDHEN, CDR2 SYDVKM. CDR3 in DNA: TGTGCCAGCACTACTAGCGGGAGGAGCTCCTACGAGCAGTACTTC. Translated, it gives CASTTSGRSSYEQYF.